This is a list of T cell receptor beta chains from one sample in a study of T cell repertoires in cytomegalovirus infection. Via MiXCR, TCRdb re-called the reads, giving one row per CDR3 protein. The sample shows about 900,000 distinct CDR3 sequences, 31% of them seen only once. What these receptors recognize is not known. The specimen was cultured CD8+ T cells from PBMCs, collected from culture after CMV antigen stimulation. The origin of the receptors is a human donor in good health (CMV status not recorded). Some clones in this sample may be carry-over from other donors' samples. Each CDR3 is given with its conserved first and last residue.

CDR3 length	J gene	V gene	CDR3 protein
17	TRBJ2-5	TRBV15	CATSRVGLALVQETQYF
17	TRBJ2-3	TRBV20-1	CSAREGTSGGATDTQYF
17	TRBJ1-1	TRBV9	CASSANIQTGANTEAFF
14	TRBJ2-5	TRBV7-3	CTSSLNPGQETQYF
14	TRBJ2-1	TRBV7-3	CASSLGGSGNEQFF
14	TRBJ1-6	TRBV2	CASSELDRVSPLHF
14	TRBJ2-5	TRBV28	CASSFPGRTETQYF
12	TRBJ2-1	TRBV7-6	CASSPGGHEQFF
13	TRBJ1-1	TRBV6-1	CASSEGRNTEAFF
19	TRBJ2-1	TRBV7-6	CASSLEARQGRNALNEQFF
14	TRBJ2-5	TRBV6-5	CASSYQGIQETQYF
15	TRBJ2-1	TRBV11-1	CASSLSTWENNEQFF
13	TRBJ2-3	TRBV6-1	CASTYTATDTQYF
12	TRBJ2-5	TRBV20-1	CSAARGYETQYF
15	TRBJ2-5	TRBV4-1	CASSQILDAQETQYF
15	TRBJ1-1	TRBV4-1	CASSQDQGPGTEAFF
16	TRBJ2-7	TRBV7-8	CASSLVGEWSSYEQYF
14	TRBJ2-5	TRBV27	CASSPRQGLWTQYF
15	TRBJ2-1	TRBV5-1	CASSLPGQGLYEQFF
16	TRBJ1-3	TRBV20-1	CSAKTDRGLGGNTIYF
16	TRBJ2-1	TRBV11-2	CASSFWDRDSYNEQFF
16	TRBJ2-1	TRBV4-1	CASSPLGTDSYNEQFF
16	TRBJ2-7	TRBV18	CASSRSIGQGAYEQYF
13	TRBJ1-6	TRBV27	CASSLWPNSPLHF
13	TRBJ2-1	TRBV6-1	CASSRGVGDEQFF
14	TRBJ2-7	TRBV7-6	CASSLRLASYEQYF
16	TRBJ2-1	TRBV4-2	CASSQDNRGSYNEQFF
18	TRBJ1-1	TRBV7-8	CASSLADRGLWQNTEAFF
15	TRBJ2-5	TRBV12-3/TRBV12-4	CASSWTQGGDETQYF